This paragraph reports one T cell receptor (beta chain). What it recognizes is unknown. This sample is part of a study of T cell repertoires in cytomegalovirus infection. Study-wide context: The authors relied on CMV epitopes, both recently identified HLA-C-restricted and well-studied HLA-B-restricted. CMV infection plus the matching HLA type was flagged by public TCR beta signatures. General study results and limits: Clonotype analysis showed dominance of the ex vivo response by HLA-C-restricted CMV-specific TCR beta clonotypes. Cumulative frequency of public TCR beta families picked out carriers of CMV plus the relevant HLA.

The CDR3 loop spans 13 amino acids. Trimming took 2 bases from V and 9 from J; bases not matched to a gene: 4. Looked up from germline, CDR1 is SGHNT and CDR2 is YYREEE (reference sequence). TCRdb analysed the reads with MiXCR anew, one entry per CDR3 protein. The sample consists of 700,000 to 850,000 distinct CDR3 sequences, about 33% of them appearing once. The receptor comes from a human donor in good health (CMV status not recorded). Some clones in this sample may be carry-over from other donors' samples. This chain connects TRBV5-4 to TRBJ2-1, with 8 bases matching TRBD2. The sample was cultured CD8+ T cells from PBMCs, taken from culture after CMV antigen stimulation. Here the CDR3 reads CASSFGGAREQFF. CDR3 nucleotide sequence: TGTGCCAGCAGCTTCGGGGGGGCTCGTGAGCAGTTCTTC.